A selection of T cell receptor beta chains follows, all from one sample in a study of post-analysis software for immune sequencing data. MiXCR was run by TCRdb on the PCR reads, yielding one entry per CDR3 protein. Of 650,000 to 900,000 distinct CDR3 sequences detected, roughly 46% appear once; the ten largest clones hold around 4.7%. Specimen: blood. The receptors come from a girl between 10 and 17 years old with multiple sclerosis. CDR3s include the opening cysteine and the closing phenylalanine or tryptophan. The order of the fields is CDR3 DNA, CDR3 protein, D gene, clone size, V gene, CDR3 length, J gene. A D gene is named only where the DNA matches it firmly. The listing skips clone size in some rows; elsewhere it reads once, few, many or a size class.

CDR3 DNA: TGTGCCAGCAGCCCCGCGGGGACATTCTACAATGAGCAGTTCTTC
CDR3 protein: CASSPAGTFYNEQFF
D gene: -
clone size: -
V gene: TRBV9
CDR3 length: 15
J gene: TRBJ2-1

CDR3 DNA: TGCAGTGCTAGTCGGGGGGATCAGCCCCAGCATTTT
CDR3 protein: CSASRGDQPQHF
D gene: -
clone size: many
V gene: TRBV20-1
CDR3 length: 12
J gene: TRBJ1-5

CDR3 DNA: TGTGCTAGTGGTCCGCCTCCTGCTAGCGGACACAATGAGCAGTTCTTC
CDR3 protein: CASGPPPASGHNEQFF
D gene: TRBD2
clone size: once
V gene: TRBV12-5
CDR3 length: 16
J gene: TRBJ2-1

CDR3 DNA: TGTGCCAGCAGCTTAGGATCAGGGGACTACGAGCAGTACTTC
CDR3 protein: CASSLGSGDYEQYF
D gene: -
clone size: -
V gene: TRBV13
CDR3 length: 14
J gene: TRBJ2-7

CDR3 DNA: TGCGCCAGCAGCATTACCTCGACAGGGGGCACTGAAGCTTTCTTT
CDR3 protein: CASSITSTGGTEAFF
D gene: TRBD1
clone size: -
V gene: TRBV5-1
CDR3 length: 15
J gene: TRBJ1-1

CDR3 DNA: TGTGCCAGCATCCCCCCGGGGACTAGCGGAGCTCTCCCCTACTACGAGCAGTACTTC
CDR3 protein: CASIPPGTSGALPYYEQYF
D gene: TRBD2
clone size: -
V gene: TRBV5-6
CDR3 length: 19
J gene: TRBJ2-7

CDR3 DNA: TGCGCCAGCAGCCAAGGCTCCGTGACAAGCGACTATGGCTACACCTTC
CDR3 protein: CASSQGSVTSDYGYTF
D gene: -
clone size: -
V gene: TRBV4-1
CDR3 length: 16
J gene: TRBJ1-2

CDR3 DNA: TGTGCCAGCAGTTCCCGGGATCGCGGGCGGTATTTT
CDR3 protein: CASSSRDRGRYF
D gene: -
clone size: -
V gene: TRBV12-3/TRBV12-4
CDR3 length: 12
J gene: TRBJ2-3

CDR3 DNA: TGCGCCAGCAGCCAAGATCCCCTAGCGGGAGCCTCCGAGCAGTACTTC
CDR3 protein: CASSQDPLAGASEQYF
D gene: TRBD2
clone size: few
V gene: TRBV4-1
CDR3 length: 16
J gene: TRBJ2-7

CDR3 DNA: TGTGCCACTACACCTGACAGGGGTAGAGACTACGAGCAGTACTTC
CDR3 protein: CATTPDRGRDYEQYF
D gene: TRBD1
clone size: once
V gene: TRBV10-3
CDR3 length: 15
J gene: TRBJ2-7